This passage covers 4 T cell receptor beta chains from one sample sequenced in a study of cytomegalovirus exposure and HLA in healthy donors. PCR primers comprised 60 Vbeta and 13 Jbeta primers. Measured with immunoSEQ multiplex PCR; TCRdb has only the in-frame clones, and not every one. Of 150,000 to 200,000 clones detected, roughly an eighth appear once; the ten largest clones hold 7.8%. The source material was PBMCs. These receptors all come from a man in his fifties in good health and CMV-seropositive.

The V and J genes are TRBV6-5 and TRBJ2-1; D perhaps matches TRBD1 (6 bases). The V gene's germline CDR1 is MNHEY and CDR2 SVGAGI. This CDR3 comprises 13 residues. With 6 bases removed from V and 7 bases from J, the gap between germline ends came to 13 bases. The CDR3 region is CASRPQGRNEQFF. The CDR3 DNA sequence: TGTGCCAGCAGGCCCCAGGGGCGGAATGAGCAGTTCTTC.

This clone was detected a few times. In DNA form, the CDR3 reads TGCGCCAGCGGGGGACAGGTTAGCACAGATACGCAGTATTTT. Translating gives CASGGQVSTDTQYF. The chain uses TRBV5-1 and TRBJ2-3, with TRBD1 identical over 8 bases. V lost 7 bases and J lost 0; bases outside the gene matches: 4. The CDR3 extends over 14 amino acids. Germline assignment: CDR1 SGHRS and CDR2 YFSETQ.

The sample holds a few counts of this clone. This rearrangement joins TRBV11-3 to TRBJ1-4; no clear D gene. The CDR3 consists of 13 residues. The germline V and J ends were trimmed by 4 bases and 8 bases, with 11 bases remaining between them. From germline, CDR1 is SGHNT and CDR2 YENEEA. In DNA form, the CDR3 reads TGTGCCAGCAGCTATGTCCGGCGGGAAAAACTGTTTTTT. Its protein is CASSYVRREKLFF.

The V and J genes are TRBV10-1 and TRBJ2-7, with a weak D call TRBD2 (6 bases). Germline V gene lookup returns CDR1 WNHNN and CDR2 SYGVQD (reference sequence). Trimming took 0 bases from V and 2 from J, leaving 23 bases between them. The CDR3 totals 19 residues. As DNA, the CDR3 is TGCGCCAGCAGTGAGTCGGGGAGGACTCAAGCAGGGTGGCCCTACGAGCAGTACGTC. Protein sequence: CASSESGRTQAGWPYEQYV.